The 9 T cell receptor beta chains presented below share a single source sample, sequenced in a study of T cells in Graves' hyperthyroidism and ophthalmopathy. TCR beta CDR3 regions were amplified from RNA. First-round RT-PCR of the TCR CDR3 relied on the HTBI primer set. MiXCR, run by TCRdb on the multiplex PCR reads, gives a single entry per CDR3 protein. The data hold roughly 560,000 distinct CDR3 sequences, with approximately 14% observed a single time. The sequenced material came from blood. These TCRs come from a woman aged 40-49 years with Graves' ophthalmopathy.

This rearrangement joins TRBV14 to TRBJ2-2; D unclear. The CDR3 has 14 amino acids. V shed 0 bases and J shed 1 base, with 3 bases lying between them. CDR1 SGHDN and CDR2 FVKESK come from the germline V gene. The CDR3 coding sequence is TGTGCCAGCAGCCAAGAGCAGAACACCGGGGAGCTGTTTTTT. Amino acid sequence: CASSQEQNTGELFF.

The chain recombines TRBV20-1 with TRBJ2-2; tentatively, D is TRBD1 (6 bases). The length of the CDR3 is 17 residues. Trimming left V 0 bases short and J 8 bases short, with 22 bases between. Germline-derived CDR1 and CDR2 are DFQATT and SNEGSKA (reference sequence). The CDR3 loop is CSARDKVRTDPRGELFF. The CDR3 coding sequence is TGCAGTGCTAGAGATAAGGTTCGGACAGACCCAAGAGGGGAGCTGTTTTTT.

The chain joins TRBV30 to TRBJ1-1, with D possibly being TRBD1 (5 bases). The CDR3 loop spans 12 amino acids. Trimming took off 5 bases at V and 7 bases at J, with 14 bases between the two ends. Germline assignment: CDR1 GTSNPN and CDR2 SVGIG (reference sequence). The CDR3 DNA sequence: TGTGCCTGGGTTTATCTGGGACGTGAAGCTTTCTTT. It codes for CAWVYLGREAFF.

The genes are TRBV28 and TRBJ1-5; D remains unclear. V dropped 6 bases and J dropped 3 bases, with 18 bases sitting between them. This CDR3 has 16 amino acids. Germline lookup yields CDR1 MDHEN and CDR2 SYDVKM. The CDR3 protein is CASSPRREVINQPQHF. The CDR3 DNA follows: TGTGCCAGCAGCCCCCGGCGAGAGGTGATCAATCAGCCCCAGCATTTT.

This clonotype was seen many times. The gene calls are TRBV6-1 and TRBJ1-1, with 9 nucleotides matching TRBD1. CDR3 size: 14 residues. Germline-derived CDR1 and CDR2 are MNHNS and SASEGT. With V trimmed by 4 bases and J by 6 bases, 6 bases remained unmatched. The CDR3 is CASSVGTGRAEAFF. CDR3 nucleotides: TGTGCCAGCAGTGTCGGGACAGGGCGAGCTGAAGCTTTCTTT.

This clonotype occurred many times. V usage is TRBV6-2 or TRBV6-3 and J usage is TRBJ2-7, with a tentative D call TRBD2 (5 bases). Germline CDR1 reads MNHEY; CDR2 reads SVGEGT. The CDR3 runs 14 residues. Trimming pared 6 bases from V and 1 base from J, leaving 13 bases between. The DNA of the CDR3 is TGTGCCAGCAGGGCCGCAGCGGCTTCCTACGAGCAGTACTTC. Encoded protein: CASRAAAASYEQYF.

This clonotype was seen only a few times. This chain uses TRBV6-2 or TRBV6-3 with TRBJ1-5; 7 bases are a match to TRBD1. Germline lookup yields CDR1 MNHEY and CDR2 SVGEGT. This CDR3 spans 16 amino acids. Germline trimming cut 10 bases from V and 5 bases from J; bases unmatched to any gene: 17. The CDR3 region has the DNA TGTGCCACCCATACACCCCACCGGGACAGTCATCAGCCCCAGCATTTT. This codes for CATHTPHRDSHQPQHF.

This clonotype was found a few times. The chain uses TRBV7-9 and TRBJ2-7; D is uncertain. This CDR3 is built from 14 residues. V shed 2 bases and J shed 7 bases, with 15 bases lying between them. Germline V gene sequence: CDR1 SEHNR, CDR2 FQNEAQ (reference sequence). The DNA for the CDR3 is TGTGCCAGCAGCTTAAGTATCGAGTCTCGGGAGCAGTACTTC. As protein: CASSLSIESREQYF.

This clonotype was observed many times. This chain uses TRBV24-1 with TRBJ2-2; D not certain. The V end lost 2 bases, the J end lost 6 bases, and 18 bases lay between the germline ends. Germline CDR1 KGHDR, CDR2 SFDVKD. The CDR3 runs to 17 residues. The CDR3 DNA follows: TGTGCCACCAGTGATTCTCCAGGCCCGGGCTATTCCGGGGAGCTGTTTTTT. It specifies CATSDSPGPGYSGELFF.